These 21 T cell receptor beta chains were all obtained from the same sample, sequenced in a study of blood T cell repertoires in COVID-19. Generated by immunoSEQ multiplex PCR, the TCRdb table keeps only in-frame clones and is missing some. Of 240,000 or so clones listed, approximately 90% are singletons. The source material was peripheral blood. The receptors were sampled from a woman aged 40 to 50 who had recovered from COVID-19.

The rearrangement links TRBV3-1 (or the pseudogene TRBV3-2) to TRBJ1-5, with 8 bases fitting TRBD1. The J segment lost 2 bases and the V segment lost 4 bases, leaving 16 bases of the junction unmatched. CDR3 length: 19 residues. Germline-derived CDR1 and CDR2 are LGHDT and YNNKEL (reference sequence). The CDR3, as DNA: TGTGCCAGCAGCCCAATCGGCCCCGGGACAGGCTACCGCAATCAGCCCCAGCATTTT. This encodes CASSPIGPGTGYRNQPQHF.

With regard to this clone: One end of the junction varies from germline; a read error may be responsible. The chain has TRBV15 and TRBJ2-4, with unresolved D. Germline-derived CDR1 and CDR2 are LNHNV and YYDKDF (reference sequence). This CDR3 region has 16 residues. The CDR3: CAASRPPTGTKNIQYF. The CDR3 DNA reads TGTGCCGCCAGCAGACCACCTACCGGTACCAAAAACATTCAGTACTTC.

This clone has only a few counts. The CDR3 is CASSRQGGTGELFF. The CDR3, as DNA: TGTGCCAGCTCACGACAGGGGGGAACCGGGGAGCTGTTTTTT. The chain couples TRBV18 to TRBJ2-2; TRBD1 matches at 9 bases. V lost 4 bases to trimming and J lost 5 bases; unmatched junction nucleotides: 2. Germline values: CDR1 KGHSH, CDR2 LQKENI. The CDR3 contains 14 residues.

V and J are TRBV5-6 and TRBJ2-1, with D maybe TRBD2 (6 bases). Germline-derived CDR1 and CDR2 are SGHDT and YYEEEE. V lost 4 bases and J 2 bases, leaving 13 bases between the germline ends. This CDR3 region has 15 residues. This CDR3 is CASSSTGAPYNEQFF. Written as DNA, the CDR3 is TGTGCCAGCAGCAGCACGGGAGCCCCCTACAATGAGCAGTTCTTC.

As regards this clone: Other DNA sequences from this sample encode an identical CDR3 as well. The rearrangement uses TRBV5-6 and TRBJ2-7; D perhaps matches TRBD1 (5 bases). Trimming left V 4 bases short and J 3 bases short, with 11 bases between. CDR1 SGHDT and CDR2 YYEEEE come from the germline V gene. This CDR3 is 13 amino acids long. CDR3 nucleotide sequence: TGTGCCAGCAGCCCGGACACCAGCTACGAGCAGTACTTC. It translates to CASSPDTSYEQYF.

J is TRBJ1-5 and V is TRBV30, with D perhaps TRBD1 (5 bases). Germline V gene sequence: CDR1 GTSNPN, CDR2 SVGIG (reference sequence). The CDR3 has 18 residues. V lost 0 bases to trimming and J lost 3 bases, with 21 bases between them. The CDR3 bases are TGTGCCTGGAGTGTAAGGGCCCTTGGGGGGGGGTCCAATCAGCCCCAGCATTTT. Its translation: CAWSVRALGGGSNQPQHF.

The chain links TRBV27 to TRBJ1-1, with D possibly matching TRBD1 (5 bases). Trimming stripped 6 bases from V and 5 bases from J, with 13 bases between. The CDR3 is made up of 13 amino acids. The germline gives CDR1 MNHEY, CDR2 SMNVEV (reference sequence). Here the CDR3 reads CASRMSGGTEAFF. The CDR3 nucleotides are TGTGCCAGCAGGATGTCGGGGGGGACTGAAGCTTTCTTT.

This clone appeared a single time. The V gene is TRBV6-5, the J gene TRBJ1-1; 7 bases fit TRBD1. CDR3 length: 14 residues. Trimming removed 6 bases from V and 1 base from J; junction bases left unmatched: 5. The germline CDR1 and CDR2 sequences are MNHEY and SVGAGI. The CDR3 protein is CASSWQGGNTEAFF. In nucleotides, the CDR3 is TGTGCCAGCAGCTGGCAGGGGGGGAACACTGAAGCTTTCTTT.

The V gene is TRBV2, the J gene TRBJ2-7; 12 nucleotides line up with TRBD2. The CDR3 covers 15 residues. V was pared by 5 bases and J by 6 bases, with 8 bases of the junction left unmatched. The germline gives CDR1 SNHLY, CDR2 FYNNEI. CDR3 sequence reads: CASSPRTSGTGEQYF. The DNA of the CDR3 is TGTGCCAGCAGTCCCCGGACTAGCGGGACGGGCGAGCAGTACTTC.

This clone was seen a few times. The chain combines TRBV14 with TRBJ2-3; 13 bases line up with TRBD2. The ends lost 3 bases at V and 1 base at J; junction bases unmatched: 7. The CDR3 extends over 18 amino acids. The germline V gene has CDR1 SGHDN and CDR2 FVKESK. CDR3 DNA: TGTGCCAGCAGCCAGGGGACTAGCGGGATATGGGGCACAGATACGCAGTATTTT. It specifies CASSQGTSGIWGTDTQYF.

The J gene is TRBJ1-3, the V gene TRBV12-3 or TRBV12-4; no clear D. The CDR3 has 12 residues. V was cut by 5 bases and J by 8 bases, with 10 bases left in between. For the CDR3, the DNA is TGTGCCAGCAGTCCCAGTGTCCACACCATATATTTT. Translated: CASSPSVHTIYF.

The genes are TRBV6-1 and TRBJ1-1; D is undetermined. Trimming pared 0 bases from V and 6 bases from J, leaving 8 bases between. CDR1 MNHNS and CDR2 SASEGT come from the germline V gene. The CDR3 is 13 amino acids. Here the CDR3 reads CASSEAGRAEAFF. CDR3 DNA sequence: TGTGCCAGCAGTGAAGCCGGGAGGGCTGAAGCTTTCTTT.

The V gene is TRBV19, the J gene TRBJ2-7; TRBD1 matches 8 bases. CDR1 is LNHDA, CDR2 SQIVND, per germline (reference sequence). The CDR3 consists of 12 residues. Unmatched junction bases numbered 3, after V lost 5 bases and J lost 6 bases. The CDR3: CASSADRVEQYF. Here the CDR3 DNA reads TGTGCCAGTAGTGCGGACAGGGTCGAGCAGTACTTC.

The chain has TRBV7-2 and TRBJ1-5; the D is unclear. The V end lost 2 bases, the J end lost 5 bases, and 10 bases lay between the germline ends. The CDR3 loop spans 14 amino acids. The V gene's germline CDR1 is SGHTA and CDR2 FQGNSA. Here the CDR3 DNA reads TGTGCCAGCAGCTTACTGGGGAGGGATCAGCCCCAGCATTTT. Translated, it gives CASSLLGRDQPQHF.

This clone was counted between two and nine times. J is TRBJ1-2 and V is TRBV5-1; 12 bases fit TRBD1. Germline V CDR1 and CDR2: SGHRS, YFSETQ. Trimming took 3 bases from V and 4 from J; bases not matched to a gene: 7. The length of the CDR3 is 16 residues. The CDR3 coding sequence is TGCGCCAGCAGCTGGGGACAGGGGGCCCCACCCTATGGCTACACCTTC. It is translated as CASSWGQGAPPYGYTF.

The V and J genes are TRBV7-9 and TRBJ2-1, with 7 bases identical to TRBD2. The CDR3 is made up of 14 amino acids. Germline V gives CDR1 SEHNR, CDR2 FQNEAQ (reference sequence). V shed 6 bases, J shed 0 bases, and the junction held 2 bases outside the gene matches. In nucleotides, the CDR3 is TGTGCCAGCAGGAGCGGGACCTCCTACAATGAGCAGTTCTTC. It codes for CASRSGTSYNEQFF.

A few counts support this clone. The chain links TRBV19 to TRBJ1-6, with 8 bases fitting TRBD1. V gave up 5 bases and J gave up 11 bases; unmatched junction bases: 8. This CDR3 contains 14 residues. Germline V gene data show CDR1 as LNHDA and CDR2 as SQIVND (reference sequence). CDR3 protein: CASSLSGGGTPLHF. The CDR3 bases are TGTGCCAGTAGTCTTTCAGGGGGCGGTACACCCCTCCACTTT.

The rearrangement links TRBV30 to TRBJ2-3; TRBD2 aligns across 10 bases. V dropped 4 bases and J dropped 1; count of bases not matched to a gene: 5. The CDR3 covers 15 residues. Germline V gene lookup returns CDR1 GTSNPN and CDR2 SVGIG (reference sequence). The CDR3 reads CAWTSGRARTDTQYF. CDR3 nucleotides: TGTGCCTGGACAAGCGGGAGGGCCCGCACAGATACGCAGTATTTT.

This chain connects TRBV6-6 to TRBJ1-3; D remains ambiguous. The V end lost 8 bases, the J end lost 5 bases, and 16 bases lay between the germline ends. The CDR3 has 14 amino acids. Germline values: CDR1 MNHNY, CDR2 SVGAGI (reference sequence). The CDR3 coding sequence is TGTGCCAGCGAGCCGGGGAAGGGCCGAAACACCATATATTTT. Amino acid sequence: CASEPGKGRNTIYF.

The chain uses TRBV5-6 and TRBJ2-7, with D maybe TRBD1 (6 bases). Trimming cost V 4 bases and J 0 bases, with 11 bases left between them. CDR1 and CDR2 (germline): SGHDT, YYEEEE. The CDR3 consists of 14 residues. CDR3 nucleotides: TGTGCCAGCAGCCAGGGGCGCAGCTCCTACGAGCAGTACGTC. Protein: CASSQGRSSYEQYV.

CDR3 region: CASSYANAGNQPQHF. In DNA, the CDR3 is TGTGCCAGCAGTTACGCCAATGCGGGAAATCAGCCCCAGCATTTT. The gene calls are TRBV27 and TRBJ1-5, with no clear D. Trimming shortened V by 4 bases and J by 4 bases, and 14 bases separated the two germline ends. Germline V gives CDR1 MNHEY, CDR2 SMNVEV (reference sequence). The CDR3 is made up of 15 amino acids.